This T cell receptor (beta chain) was identified during a study of response to subunit inactivated influenza vaccine. This clonotype appeared a few times. With 5 bases clipped from V and 9 bases from J, the junction kept 9 bases outside the gene matches. CDR3 length: 15 amino acids. CDR1 and CDR2 (germline): SGHAT, FQDESV (reference sequence). TCRdb analysed the RT-PCR reads with MiXCR anew, one entry per CDR3 protein. The table includes approximately 290,000 distinct CDR3 sequences, 22% detected once. This material consisted of PBMCs from blood, taken approximately 20 months after vaccination. J is TRBJ2-1 and V is TRBV11-1; 11 bases align to TRBD2. The TCR sequence derives from a man aged 50-75 years who received an inactivated influenza vaccine. This CDR3 reads CASSRLAGGHIEQFF. DNA of the CDR3: TGTGCCAGCAGCCGTCTAGCGGGAGGTCACATTGAGCAGTTCTTC.